The 9 T cell receptor beta chains below were found in one sample sequenced in a study of blood T cells in healthy people across ages. PCR was performed a second time for about 7 to 11 cycles using a sample-barcoded 5' primer and a J-beta primer mix. From the 5' RACE reads, TCRdb called clonotypes with MiXCR, one entry per CDR3 protein. Of 1.5 million to 1.8 million distinct CDR3 sequences in the sample, about 42% are singletons; the top ten hold approximately 4%. The sequenced sample was blood. The receptors stem from a woman under 30 in good health.

This clonotype was detected only a few times. The chain recombines TRBV10-3 with TRBJ2-2, with D possibly TRBD1 on 6 matching bases. The germline V and J ends were trimmed by 9 bases and 6 bases, with 17 bases remaining between them. The CDR3 consists of 14 residues. CDR1 is ENHRY and CDR2 is SYGVKD in the germline V gene. The CDR3 is CAIRPGQMSGELFF. The CDR3 DNA sequence: TGTGCCATTCGTCCGGGACAAATGTCCGGGGAGCTGTTTTTT.

This sequence joins TRBV20-1 and TRBJ2-5; weak D call: TRBD1 (6 bases). The J call may be wrong; the DNA end is better matched by TRBJ2-1. This CDR3 region has 17 residues. Germline V CDR1 and CDR2: DFQATT, SNEGSKA (reference sequence). The CDR3 DNA sequence: TGCAGTGCTACGTTCTTGCTGGGACAACGGGGCCAAGAGACCCAGTTCTTC. Amino acid sequence: CSATFLLGQRGQETQFF.

This clonotype was found a few times. The chain employs TRBV3-1 and TRBJ2-1, with 13 positions matching TRBD2. The V gene's germline CDR1 is LGHDT and CDR2 YNNKEL (reference sequence). The CDR3 extends over 18 amino acids. The ends lost 3 bases at V and 9 bases at J; junction bases unmatched: 14. CDR3 DNA: TGTGCCAGCAGCCACTTTACTAGCGGGAGGGCCTTACGAACTGAGCAGTTCTTC. Its protein is CASSHFTSGRALRTEQFF.

The chain is built from TRBV12-3 or TRBV12-4 and TRBJ2-7; 14 positions agree with TRBD2. This CDR3 contains 16 residues. The V and J ends lost 6 bases and 3 bases, in that order; junction bases with no gene match: 7. CDR3 sequence reads: CASSPRGLAGGYEQYF. The CDR3 bases are TGTGCCAGCAGCCCCCGTGGACTAGCGGGGGGCTACGAGCAGTACTTC.

This chain uses TRBV7-2 with TRBJ1-5; perhaps TRBD1 as D (5 bases). This CDR3 is 15 amino acids long. The germline V gene encodes CDR1 SGHTA and CDR2 FQGNSA. V was pared by 1 base and J by 7 bases, with 14 bases between. The CDR3 region is CASSLVWGEEQPQHF. CDR3 DNA sequence: TGTGCCAGCAGCTTAGTATGGGGGGAGGAACAGCCCCAGCATTTT.

This chain uses TRBV7-9 with TRBJ2-1; perhaps TRBD1 as D (5 bases). The CDR3 loop spans 13 amino acids. Trimming pared 5 bases from V and 7 bases from J, leaving 12 bases between. From germline, CDR1 is SEHNR and CDR2 FQNEAQ (reference sequence). In nucleotides, the CDR3 is TGTGCCAGCAGCGACAGCCTCGGGAATGAGCAGTTCTTC. Its translation: CASSDSLGNEQFF. Variable domain in full (rest from reference TRBV7-9 and TRBJ2-1): DTGVSQNPRHKITKRGQNVTFRCDPISEHNRLYWYRQTLGQGPEFLTYFQNEAQLEKSRLLSDRFSAERPKGSFSTLEIQRTEQGDSAMYLCASSDSLGNEQFFGPGTRLTVL.

V and J are TRBV6-2 or TRBV6-3 and TRBJ1-2; weak D call: TRBD1 (5 bases). The CDR3 loop spans 14 amino acids. Deletions cut 7 bases from V and 6 bases from J, with 18 bases between. The germline gives CDR1 MNHEY, CDR2 SVGEGT. The CDR3 sequence: CASTNPLQGHGYTF. DNA for the CDR3: TGTGCCAGCACCAACCCCCTTCAGGGACATGGCTACACCTTC.

J is TRBJ2-1 and V is TRBV5-1; D might be TRBD1 (5 bases). Trimming stripped 2 bases from V and 0 bases from J, with 12 bases between. Germline CDR1 and CDR2: SGHRS and YFSETQ. CDR3 size: 16 residues. This chain's CDR3 is CASSLTFTGSYNEQFF. In DNA form, the CDR3 reads TGCGCCAGCAGCTTAACATTCACAGGCTCCTACAATGAGCAGTTCTTC.

There are a few counts of this clonotype. The V and J genes are TRBV4-3 and TRBJ2-3; possibly TRBD2 for D (5 bases). Germline-derived CDR1 and CDR2 are LGHNA and YSLEER. The CDR3 runs to 16 residues. Trimming removed 1 base from V and 2 bases from J, with 13 bases in between. The CDR3 is CASSQVASGVTDTQYF. The CDR3 DNA reads as TGCGCCAGCAGCCAAGTTGCAAGCGGAGTCACAGATACGCAGTATTTT.